This T cell receptor beta chain stems from a study of Tregs in tolerant kidney transplant recipients. Broader study findings: Activated donor B cell expansion appeared to reveal the most relevant donor-specific TCRbeta repertoire. Biological reproducibility was not directly addressed in this study.

Thawed PBMCs were FACS-sorted into unstimulated CD4+CD25+CD127- regulatory T cells, CD4+CD25- non-regulatory cells, CD4 and CD8 cells. Sequenced by immunoSEQ multiplex PCR; TCRdb stores in-frame clones only, minus some. The repertoire includes about 77,000 clones, 95% to 98% of them detected once, and 0.55% to 0.6% sits in the top ten. A remark on this clone: Its antigen is unidentified.

Trimming removed 3 bases from V and 3 bases from J, with 14 bases in between. The CDR3 has 16 residues. Germline V gene data show CDR1 as LGHNA and CDR2 as YNFKEQ. The chain combines TRBV4-2 with TRBJ1-4, with D perhaps TRBD1 (6 bases). Sample: CD4+ T cells from blood, taken before the transplant. The receptor's source is a human donor who received a combined kidney and bone marrow transplant. CDR3 coding DNA: TGTGCCAGCAGCCAGCACAGGGTCAGTGCTAATGAAAAACTGTTTTTT. Protein sequence: CASSQHRVSANEKLFF.